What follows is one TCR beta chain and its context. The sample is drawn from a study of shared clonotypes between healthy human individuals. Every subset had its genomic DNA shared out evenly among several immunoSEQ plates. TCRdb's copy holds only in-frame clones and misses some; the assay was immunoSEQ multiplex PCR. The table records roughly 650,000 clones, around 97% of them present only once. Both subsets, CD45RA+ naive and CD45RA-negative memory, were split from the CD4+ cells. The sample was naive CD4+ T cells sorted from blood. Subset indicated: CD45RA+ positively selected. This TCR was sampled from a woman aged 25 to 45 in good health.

CDR3 loop: CASSFENNEQFF. The DNA for the CDR3 is TGCGCCAGCAGCTTTGAGAACAATGAGCAGTTCTTC. This chain joins TRBV5-1 and TRBJ2-1, with D hard to call. Germline-derived CDR1 and CDR2 are SGHRS and YFSETQ. V was shortened by 2 bases and J by 5 bases, with 5 bases between the two germline ends. The CDR3 runs 12 residues.